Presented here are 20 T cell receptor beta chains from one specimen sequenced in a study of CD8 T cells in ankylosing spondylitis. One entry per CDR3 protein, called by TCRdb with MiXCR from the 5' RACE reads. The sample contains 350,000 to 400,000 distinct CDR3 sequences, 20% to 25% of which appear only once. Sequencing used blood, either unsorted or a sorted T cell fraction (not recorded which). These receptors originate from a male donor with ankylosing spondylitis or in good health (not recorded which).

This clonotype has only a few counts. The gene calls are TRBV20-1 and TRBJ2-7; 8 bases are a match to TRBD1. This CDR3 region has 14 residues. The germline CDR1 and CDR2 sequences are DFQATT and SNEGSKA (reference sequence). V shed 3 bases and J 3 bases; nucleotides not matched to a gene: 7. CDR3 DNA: TGCAGTGCTAGTACGACAGGGGTCAACTACGAGCAGTACTTC. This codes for CSASTTGVNYEQYF.

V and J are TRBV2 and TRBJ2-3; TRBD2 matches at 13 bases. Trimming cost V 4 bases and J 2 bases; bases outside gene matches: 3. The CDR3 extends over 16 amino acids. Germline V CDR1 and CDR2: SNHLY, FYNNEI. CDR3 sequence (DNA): TGTGCCAGCAGTGTCGGGACTAGCGGGGACACAGATACGCAGTATTTT. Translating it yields CASSVGTSGDTDTQYF.

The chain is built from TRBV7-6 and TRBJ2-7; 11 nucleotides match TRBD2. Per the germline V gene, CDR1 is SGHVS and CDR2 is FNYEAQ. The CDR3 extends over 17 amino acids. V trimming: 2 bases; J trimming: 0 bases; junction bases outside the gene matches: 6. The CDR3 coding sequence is TGTGCCAGCAGCTTACCTAGCGGGGGGATTTCCTCCTACGAGCAGTACTTC. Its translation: CASSLPSGGISSYEQYF.

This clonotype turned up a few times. The CDR3: CASSLDPETTQYF. The CDR3 DNA is TGTGCCAGCAGTTTGGACCCCGAAACCACGCAGTATTTT. The chain employs TRBV28 and TRBJ2-3; unclear D gene. There are 13 residues in the CDR3. From germline, CDR1 is MDHEN and CDR2 SYDVKM. The ends were cut back, 3 bases at V and 9 bases at J, with 13 bases in the middle.

CDR3 in DNA: TGTGCCAGCAACGAAGTTGCCCCTATGGGTGGCTACACCTTC. Protein: CASNEVAPMGGYTF. The genes are TRBV6-2 or TRBV6-3 and TRBJ1-2, with D uncertain. The CDR3 is 14 amino acids. Germline CDR1 MNHEY, CDR2 SVGEGT. Deletions cut 7 bases from V and 7 bases from J, with 19 bases between.

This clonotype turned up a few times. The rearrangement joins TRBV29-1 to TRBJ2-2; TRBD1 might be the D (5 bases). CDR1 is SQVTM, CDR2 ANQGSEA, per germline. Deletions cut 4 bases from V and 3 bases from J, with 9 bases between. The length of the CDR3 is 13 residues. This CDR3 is CSVGQMDTGELFF. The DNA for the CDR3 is TGCAGCGTTGGACAGATGGACACCGGGGAGCTGTTTTTT.

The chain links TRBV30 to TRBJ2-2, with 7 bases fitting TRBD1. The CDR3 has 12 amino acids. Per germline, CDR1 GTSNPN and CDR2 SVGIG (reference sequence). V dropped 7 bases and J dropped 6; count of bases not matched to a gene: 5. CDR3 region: CASYDRAGELFF. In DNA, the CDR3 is TGTGCCTCTTACGACAGGGCCGGGGAGCTGTTTTTT.

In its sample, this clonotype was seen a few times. The CDR3 DNA reads as TGCAGTGCTAGATACAACTACGAGCAGTACTTC. It codes for CSARYNYEQYF. This sequence joins TRBV20-1 and TRBJ2-7, with unresolved D. Trimming removed 2 bases from V and 3 bases from J, with 5 bases in between. This CDR3 is built from 11 residues. Germline values: CDR1 DFQATT, CDR2 SNEGSKA (reference sequence).

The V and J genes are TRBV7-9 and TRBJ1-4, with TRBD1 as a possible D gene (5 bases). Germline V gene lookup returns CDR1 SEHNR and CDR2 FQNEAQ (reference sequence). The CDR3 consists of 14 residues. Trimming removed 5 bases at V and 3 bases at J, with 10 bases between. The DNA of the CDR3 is TGTGCCAGCAGCGCGCAGGGTCCTAATGAAAAACTGTTTTTT. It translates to CASSAQGPNEKLFF.

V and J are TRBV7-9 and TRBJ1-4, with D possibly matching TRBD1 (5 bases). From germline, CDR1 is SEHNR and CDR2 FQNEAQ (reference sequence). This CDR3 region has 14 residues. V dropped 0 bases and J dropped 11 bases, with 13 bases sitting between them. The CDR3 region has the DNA TGTGCCAGCAGCTTAGCGAATTCAGGGAGGAAACTGTTTTTT. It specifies CASSLANSGRKLFF.

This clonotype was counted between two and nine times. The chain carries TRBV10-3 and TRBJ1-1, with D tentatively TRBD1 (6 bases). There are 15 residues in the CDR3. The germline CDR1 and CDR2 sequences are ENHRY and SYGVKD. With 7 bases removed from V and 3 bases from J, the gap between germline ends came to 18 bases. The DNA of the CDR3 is TGTGCCATCACTGAACGTCTGGAGGGGGACACTGAAGCTTTCTTT. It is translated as CAITERLEGDTEAFF.

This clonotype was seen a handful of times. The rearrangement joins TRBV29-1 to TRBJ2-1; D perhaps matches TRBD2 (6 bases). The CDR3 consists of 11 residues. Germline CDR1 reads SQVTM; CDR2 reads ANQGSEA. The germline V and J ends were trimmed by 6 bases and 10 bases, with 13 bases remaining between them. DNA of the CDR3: TGCAGCGTGCGCGGGGCGTGGGAGCAGTTCTTC. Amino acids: CSVRGAWEQFF.

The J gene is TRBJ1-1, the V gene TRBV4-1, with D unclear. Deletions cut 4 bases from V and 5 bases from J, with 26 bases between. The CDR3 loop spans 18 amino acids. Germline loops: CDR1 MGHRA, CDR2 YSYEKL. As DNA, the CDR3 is TGCGCCAGCAGCCCCTTCTCTCGCCCCGAGACTTTATCTACTGAAGCTTTCTTT. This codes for CASSPFSRPETLSTEAFF.

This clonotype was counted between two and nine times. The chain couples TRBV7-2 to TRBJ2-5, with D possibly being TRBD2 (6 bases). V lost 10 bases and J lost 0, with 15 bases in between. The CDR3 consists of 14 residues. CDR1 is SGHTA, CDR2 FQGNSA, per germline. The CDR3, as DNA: TGTGCCACCGGTCGGGACTCGTACCAAGAGACCCAGTACTTC. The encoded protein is CATGRDSYQETQYF.

The CDR3 DNA is TGCGCCAGCAGCTTGGGAGTCGGGTTCTACGAGCAGTACTTC. Amino acids: CASSLGVGFYEQYF. The chain is built from TRBV5-1 and TRBJ2-7; D is ambiguous. CDR1 and CDR2 from the germline V gene are SGHRS and YFSETQ. Trimming shortened V by 0 bases and J by 3 bases, and 10 bases separated the two germline ends. The CDR3 covers 14 residues.

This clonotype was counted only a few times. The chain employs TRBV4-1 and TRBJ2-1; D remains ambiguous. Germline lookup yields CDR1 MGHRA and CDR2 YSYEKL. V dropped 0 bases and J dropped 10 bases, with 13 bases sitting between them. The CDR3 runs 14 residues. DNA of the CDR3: TGCGCCAGCAGCCAAGATAGAGGCATCGAAGAGCAGTTCTTC. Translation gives CASSQDRGIEEQFF.

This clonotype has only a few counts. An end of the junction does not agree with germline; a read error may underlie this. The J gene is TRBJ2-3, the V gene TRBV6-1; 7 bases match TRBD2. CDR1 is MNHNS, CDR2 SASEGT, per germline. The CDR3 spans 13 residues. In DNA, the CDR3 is TGTGCCAGCAGCGACTATGGGGGACTACCCTTACCCTTT. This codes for CASSDYGGLPLPF.

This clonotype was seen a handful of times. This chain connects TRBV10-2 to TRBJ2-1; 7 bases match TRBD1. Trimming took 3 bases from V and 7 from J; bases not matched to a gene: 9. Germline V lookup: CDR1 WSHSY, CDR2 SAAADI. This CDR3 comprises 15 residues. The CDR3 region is CASSEGQAAWNEQFF. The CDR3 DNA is TGCGCCAGCAGTGAAGGACAGGCGGCGTGGAATGAGCAGTTCTTC.

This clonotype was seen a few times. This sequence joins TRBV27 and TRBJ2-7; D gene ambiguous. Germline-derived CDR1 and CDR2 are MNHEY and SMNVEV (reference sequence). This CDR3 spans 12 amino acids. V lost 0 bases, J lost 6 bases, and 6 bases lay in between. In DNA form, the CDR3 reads TGTGCCAGCAGTTTATCGGGGTTCGAGCAGTACTTC. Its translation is CASSLSGFEQYF.

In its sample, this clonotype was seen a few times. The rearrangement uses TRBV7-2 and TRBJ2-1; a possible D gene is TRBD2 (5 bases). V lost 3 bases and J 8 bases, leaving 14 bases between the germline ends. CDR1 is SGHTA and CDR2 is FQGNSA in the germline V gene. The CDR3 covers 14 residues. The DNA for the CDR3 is TGTGCCAGCAGCTTGTGGGTAACCGGGGATGAGCAGTTCTTC. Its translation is CASSLWVTGDEQFF.